A selection of T cell receptor beta chains follows, all from one sample in a study of T-cell memory formation after mild COVID-19. TCRdb itself ran the 5' RACE reads through MiXCR, one entry per CDR3 protein. Among a few hundred thousand distinct CDR3 sequences, more than 20% were seen once, and the ten largest hold about 10%. Input material: PBMCs or a T cell subset sorted from them (not recorded which). These TCRs come from an adult woman who had mild COVID-19 (a few samples of this study predate the infection). Cell type and time point are not known. Both conserved end residues are part of each CDR3. A D gene is named only where the DNA matches it firmly. Some rows have no size entry. The others give once, few or many, or a class for an expanded clone.

TRBJ2-7 TRBV11-3 - few TGTGCCAGCAGCTCCCGGGATAGCGGATCCTACGAGCAGTACTTC CASSSRDSGSYEQYF
TRBJ2-1 TRBV29-1 - few TGCAGCGACACGCAAGACCCTCGGGTTGATGAGCAGTTCTTC CSDTQDPRVDEQFF
TRBJ2-1 TRBV12-3/TRBV12-4 - many TGTGCCAGCAGTTCCCAGAGCAATGAGCAGTTCTTC CASSSQSNEQFF
TRBJ1-3 TRBV6-6 - many TGTGCCAGCAGTTTATCTCGAGGTGGAAACACCATATATTTT CASSLSRGGNTIYF
TRBJ2-4 TRBV29-1 - - TGCAGCGTTGAAGCCCCCGGAAACATTCAGTACTTC CSVEAPGNIQYF
TRBJ2-4 TRBV30 - few TGTGCCTGGAGCTCTGAAGGAAAAAACATTCAGTACTTC CAWSSEGKNIQYF
TRBJ2-7 TRBV11-2 - - TGTGCCAGCAGCTTAGCCCGGGTCCACGAGCAGTACTTC CASSLARVHEQYF
TRBJ1-5 TRBV7-9 - - TGTGCCAGCAGCCCTGAGGGCGGGTATCAGCCCCAGCATTTT CASSPEGGYQPQHF
TRBJ2-2 TRBV7-2 TRBD2 - TGTGCCAGCAGCTTATCAGGGGGACTAGCGGGAGGATCCGGGGAGCTGTTTTTT CASSLSGGLAGGSGELFF
TRBJ2-7 TRBV7-9 - - TGTGCCAGCATACCTCAGGGGAGCTACGAGCAGTACTTC CASIPQGSYEQYF
TRBJ1-2 TRBV12-3/TRBV12-4 - - TGTGCCAGCACCCTGGCGGGCTATGGCTACACCTTC CASTLAGYGYTF
TRBJ2-7 TRBV5-6 TRBD1 - TGTGCCAGCAGCTTGTGGGACAGGGGGCGGTCCGAGCAGTACTTC CASSLWDRGRSEQYF
TRBJ2-7 TRBV7-8 TRBD1 - TGTGCCAGCAGCCTAGAGGGGACAGGGACGTACGAGCAGTACTTC CASSLEGTGTYEQYF